This TCR beta chain was obtained from a study of OX40 agonist ivuxolimab in advanced cancers. Sampling of blood occurred at baseline, cycle 4 day 1, and cycle 7 day 1. Germline assignment: CDR1 SGDLS and CDR2 YYNGEE. This CDR3 is built from 15 residues. Data came from immunoSEQ multiplex PCR; TCRdb stores just in-frame clones and leaves some out. This table holds about 94,000 clones, roughly 84% found once. Note on this clone: The junction and the germline gene differ at one end; a read error may be behind it.

The origin of this receptor is an adult with an advanced solid tumor such as melanoma, head and neck, liver or kidney cancer. Here the sequenced sample was CD4+ or CD8+ T cells sorted from blood, taken in a trial of the OX40 agonist ivuxolimab. V and J are TRBV9 and TRBJ2-2, with 8 positions matching TRBD2. CDR3 sequence: CASSPSGRSHRDLFF. The CDR3 nucleotides read TGTGCCAGCAGCCCTAGCGGGCGGAGTCACCGGGACCTGTTTTTT.